Below are 29 T cell receptor beta chains sequenced from a single sample in a study of shared clonotypes between healthy human individuals. Method: immunoSEQ multiplex PCR; TCRdb's copy keeps in-frame clones and lacks some. The data show approximately 1,500,000 clones, 96% seen once. Sequencing was done on a sample of naive CD4+ T cells sorted from blood. Specified subset: CD45RA+ positively selected. These receptors all stem from a man aged 25-40 years in good health.

The chain has TRBV15 and TRBJ2-1; D is uncertain. The ends were cut back, 0 bases at V and 8 bases at J, with 8 bases in the middle. Germline V lookup: CDR1 LNHNV, CDR2 YYDKDF (reference sequence). This CDR3 is built from 13 residues. CDR3 nucleotides: TGTGCCACCAGCAGAGACAACGGCCATGAGCAGTTCTTC. This sequence encodes CATSRDNGHEQFF.

This chain connects TRBV27 to TRBJ1-4; 7 bases map to TRBD1. Germline V gene sequence: CDR1 MNHEY, CDR2 SMNVEV (reference sequence). This CDR3 spans 15 amino acids. After removal of 4 bases from V and 14 bases from J, the junction contained 16 bases not matched to a gene. The CDR3 sequence is CASSSKTGQETALFF. The DNA of the CDR3 is TGTGCCAGCAGTTCCAAGACAGGGCAGGAGACAGCGCTGTTTTTT. The whole variable domain, filled in from reference TRBV27 and TRBJ1-4, reads EAQVTQNPRYLITVTGKKLTVTCSQNMNHEYMSWYRQDPGLGLRQIYYSMNVEVTDKGDVPEGYKVSRKEKRNFPLILESPSPNQTSLYFCASSSKTGQETALFFGSGTQLSVL.

The CDR3, as DNA: TGTGCCAGCAGCGTAGGTGGGGGGACGCGCGGCTACACCTTC. Amino acid sequence: CASSVGGGTRGYTF. V and J are TRBV9 and TRBJ1-2; possible D gene TRBD1, 5 bases. V shed 0 bases and J shed 8 bases, with 14 bases lying between them. In germline, CDR1 is SGDLS, CDR2 YYNGEE. The CDR3 sequence is 14 residues long.

J is TRBJ2-3 and V is TRBV19, with 9 bases that match TRBD2. Germline CDR1 LNHDA, CDR2 SQIVND (reference sequence). The ends lost 3 bases at V and 2 bases at J; junction bases unmatched: 6. The CDR3 extends over 16 amino acids. In nucleotides, the CDR3 is TGTGCCAGTAGTATGGGCCTAGCGGGGCTCACAGATACGCAGTATTTT. This translates into CASSMGLAGLTDTQYF.

The CDR3 region is CASSPKTGSPNTGELFF. Here the CDR3 DNA reads TGTGCCAGCTCACCAAAGACCGGGAGCCCGAACACCGGGGAGCTGTTTTTT. The V and J genes are TRBV18 and TRBJ2-2; D is possibly TRBD2 (6 bases). Germline assignment: CDR1 KGHSH and CDR2 LQKENI. The V end lost 2 bases, the J end lost 0 bases, and 13 bases lay between the germline ends. The CDR3 is 17 residues long.

The chain couples TRBV2 to TRBJ2-7; D perhaps matches TRBD2 (6 bases). The V gene's germline CDR1 is SNHLY and CDR2 FYNNEI. The CDR3 spans 15 residues. V was cut by 5 bases and J by 3 bases, with 17 bases left in between. The DNA for the CDR3 is TGTGCCAGCAGTCCTCCCTGGGGCGGGATCTACGAGCAGTACTTC. This translates into CASSPPWGGIYEQYF.

This clone was seen only once. The chain combines TRBV27 with TRBJ1-1, with 10 bases fitting TRBD1. V shed 4 bases and J 0 bases; nucleotides not matched to a gene: 14. CDR1 MNHEY and CDR2 SMNVEV come from the germline V gene (reference sequence). The CDR3 has 19 amino acids. The CDR3 spells CASSSSKETGGLMNTEAFF. The CDR3 coding sequence is TGTGCCAGCAGTTCTTCCAAGGAGACAGGGGGCTTAATGAACACTGAAGCTTTCTTT.

The rearrangement links TRBV27 to TRBJ2-7; 7 nucleotides align to TRBD2. V gave up 8 bases and J gave up 4 bases; unmatched junction bases: 11. The CDR3 contains 14 residues. Per germline, CDR1 MNHEY and CDR2 SMNVEV (reference sequence). In DNA form, the CDR3 reads TGTGCCAGCTCACCTAGCGGAAACAGTTACGAGCAGTACTTC. This gives the protein CASSPSGNSYEQYF.

This chain uses TRBV7-7 with TRBJ2-3; 11 bases fit TRBD2. V trimming: 5 bases; J trimming: 4 bases; junction bases outside the gene matches: 5. Germline V gene lookup returns CDR1 SSHAT and CDR2 FNYEAQ (reference sequence). This CDR3 is 15 amino acids long. CDR3 amino acids: CASSPGSGRADTQYF. In DNA, the CDR3 is TGTGCCAGCAGCCCCGGTAGCGGGAGGGCAGATACGCAGTATTTT. Based on the CDR3 plus reference TRBV7-7 and TRBJ2-3, the full variable domain is GAGVSQSPRYKVTKRGQDVTLRCDPISSHATLYWYQQALGQGPEFLTYFNYEAQPDKSGLPSDRFSAERPEGSISTLTIQRTEQRDSAMYRCASSPGSGRADTQYFGPGTRLTVL.

The rearrangement links TRBV11-2 to TRBJ1-4; D is perhaps TRBD1 (5 bases). The CDR3 has 15 amino acids. Trimming took 6 bases from V and 8 from J, leaving 19 bases between them. In germline, CDR1 is SGHAT, CDR2 FQNNGV. CDR3 sequence reads: CASSSHWDWREKLFF. The CDR3 DNA follows: TGTGCCAGCAGTTCTCATTGGGACTGGAGGGAAAAACTGTTTTTT.

This chain connects TRBV6-5 to TRBJ1-2; a weak D match, TRBD1 (5 bases). The germline V gene encodes CDR1 MNHEY and CDR2 SVGAGI. CDR3 length equals 10 residues. V was pared by 10 bases and J by 5 bases, with 8 bases between. The CDR3 bases are TGTGCCATCCGACAGTATGGCTACACCTTC. This encodes CAIRQYGYTF.

This chain connects TRBV5-1 to TRBJ2-5; D perhaps matches TRBD1 (5 bases). Germline CDR1 is SGHRS and CDR2 is YFSETQ. V lost 2 bases, J lost 5 bases, and 13 bases lay in between. The CDR3 has 14 amino acids. The CDR3 DNA follows: TGCGCCAGCAGCTTAATTCTCAAGGGGGAGACCCAGTACTTC. Its protein product is CASSLILKGETQYF.

This chain uses TRBV5-1 with TRBJ2-3; maybe TRBD1 (6 bases). V shed 0 bases and J shed 5 bases, with 16 bases lying between them. CDR1 is SGHRS and CDR2 is YFSETQ in the germline V gene. The CDR3 contains 16 residues. CDR3 nucleotide sequence: TGCGCCAGCAGCTTGGAGGGGGTCCCGGCCCTAGATACGCAGTATTTT. Protein product: CASSLEGVPALDTQYF.

The genes are TRBV12-1 and TRBJ2-3. TRBV12-1 is reported as a pseudogene. The CDR3 has 14 amino acids. CDR3: CASSFGFRTDTQYF. Here the CDR3 DNA reads TGTGCCAGCAGCTTTGGCTTTCGCACAGATACGCAGTATTTT.

The V gene is TRBV6-1, the J gene TRBJ2-3; unclear D gene. This CDR3 contains 12 residues. The germline gives CDR1 MNHNS, CDR2 SASEGT. Trimming removed 5 bases at V and 5 bases at J, with 8 bases between. CDR3 sequence (DNA): TGTGCCAGCAGTCCCCGTGAAGATACGCAGTATTTT. Its protein product is CASSPREDTQYF.

This clone has a single count. The rearrangement links TRBV19 to TRBJ2-1; 11 bases match TRBD2. J was trimmed by 8 bases and V by 2 bases; bases with no gene match: 8. The germline CDR1 and CDR2 sequences are LNHDA and SQIVND (reference sequence). CDR3 length: 16 residues. This CDR3 is CASSIYRLAGMDEQFF. CDR3 in DNA: TGTGCCAGTAGTATATATAGACTAGCGGGAATGGATGAGCAGTTCTTC.

V gene TRBV19 combines with J gene TRBJ2-1; D call uncertain. V lost 5 bases and J lost 0, with 14 bases in between. Germline V CDR1 and CDR2: LNHDA, SQIVND (reference sequence). This CDR3 comprises 16 residues. The CDR3 bases are TGTGCCAGTAGTGGGCCAACACCGAGCTCCTACAATGAGCAGTTCTTC. Its translation: CASSGPTPSSYNEQFF.

The rearrangement joins TRBV15 to TRBJ2-5; 7 bases match TRBD2. With 1 base clipped from V and 4 bases from J, the junction kept 9 bases outside the gene matches. Germline V gene sequence: CDR1 LNHNV, CDR2 YYDKDF (reference sequence). CDR3 length equals 16 residues. CDR3 in DNA: TGTGCCACCAGCAGAGTTGCGGGAGTGGTCGGAGAGACCCAGTACTTC. Protein sequence: CATSRVAGVVGETQYF.

The gene calls are TRBV7-2 and TRBJ2-5; 10 bases are a match to TRBD2. Germline assignment: CDR1 SGHTA and CDR2 FQGNSA. With 6 bases clipped from V and 5 bases from J, the junction kept 9 bases outside the gene matches. The CDR3 consists of 15 residues. CDR3 sequence: CASSLLAGAAETQYF. The CDR3, as DNA: TGTGCCAGCAGTTTGCTAGCGGGAGCGGCGGAGACCCAGTACTTC.

The chain links TRBV5-1 to TRBJ2-1; maybe TRBD2 (6 bases). The germline V and J ends were trimmed by 2 bases and 0 bases, with 27 bases remaining between them. The CDR3 runs 21 residues. CDR1 SGHRS and CDR2 YFSETQ come from the germline V gene. CDR3 sequence: CASSFGPQNAGLASSYNEQFF. CDR3 bases: TGCGCCAGCAGCTTCGGGCCCCAGAACGCGGGACTCGCAAGCTCCTACAATGAGCAGTTCTTC. The variable domain in full, completed from reference TRBV5-1 and TRBJ2-1, reads KAGVTQTPRYLIKTRGQQVTLSCSPISGHRSVSWYQQTPGQGLQFLFEYFSETQRNKGNFPGRFSGRQFSNSRSEMNVSTLELGDSALYLCASSFGPQNAGLASSYNEQFFGPGTRLTVL.

In this sample, this clone turned up once. This chain joins TRBV2 and TRBJ2-7; a weak D match, TRBD1 (5 bases). The CDR3 sequence is 15 residues long. CDR1 and CDR2 from the germline V gene are SNHLY and FYNNEI. V was clipped by 4 bases and J by 4 bases, with 17 bases between them. CDR3 sequence (DNA): TGTGCCAGCAGTGGGGTCGGTTGGGGCCAATACGAGCAGTACTTC. Protein: CASSGVGWGQYEQYF.

This chain joins TRBV7-2 and TRBJ2-1; D is ambiguous. Trimming removed 2 bases at V and 12 bases at J, with 11 bases between. CDR1 is SGHTA, CDR2 FQGNSA, per germline. The CDR3 spans 12 residues. CDR3 sequence reads: CASSLTSEPQFF. CDR3 nucleotides: TGTGCCAGCAGCTTAACCAGCGAGCCGCAGTTCTTC. The full variable domain, its missing parts supplied by reference TRBV7-2 and TRBJ2-1, is GAGVSQSPSNKVTEKGKDVELRCDPISGHTALYWYRQSLGQGLEFLIYFQGNSAPDKSGLPSDRFSAERTGGSVSTLTIQRTQQEDSAVYLCASSLTSEPQFFGPGTRLTVL.

The gene calls are TRBV5-4 and TRBJ1-2, with 8 bases fitting TRBD1. The CDR3 contains 14 residues. CDR1 and CDR2 from the germline V gene are SGHNT and YYREEE (reference sequence). With 0 bases clipped from V and 4 bases from J, the junction kept 2 bases outside the gene matches. The DNA of the CDR3 is TGTGCCAGCAGCTTGGACAGGGGGGGCTATGGCTACACCTTC. Its protein is CASSLDRGGYGYTF.

The V call is TRBV14, the J call TRBJ1-2; perhaps TRBD1 as D (6 bases). CDR3 length equals 14 residues. Germline CDR1 is SGHDN and CDR2 is FVKESK. V was shortened by 1 base and J by 5 bases, with 11 bases between the two germline ends. The CDR3 loop is CASSQAGTSYGYTF. CDR3 bases: TGTGCCAGCAGCCAAGCCGGGACAAGTTATGGCTACACCTTC.

The chain couples TRBV11-3 to TRBJ2-7; 8 bases match TRBD1. There are 15 residues in the CDR3. Trimming took 5 bases from V and 0 from J; bases not matched to a gene: 6. Germline-derived CDR1 and CDR2 are SGHNT and YENEEA. CDR3 in amino acids: CASSHGTGRSYEQYF. The CDR3 DNA is TGTGCCAGCAGCCACGGGACAGGACGCTCCTACGAGCAGTACTTC.

The V gene is TRBV2, the J gene TRBJ2-2; 7 bases are shared with TRBD2. The germline V gene encodes CDR1 SNHLY and CDR2 FYNNEI. The CDR3 is made up of 15 amino acids. V dropped 4 bases and J dropped 5; count of bases not matched to a gene: 7. The CDR3: CASSGAGVITGELFF. The DNA for the CDR3 is TGTGCCAGCAGTGGGGCGGGAGTGATTACCGGGGAGCTGTTTTTT.

J is TRBJ2-5 and V is TRBV14; no clear D gene. The CDR3 has 14 amino acids. Trimming cost V 3 bases and J 1 base, with 9 bases left between them. Looked up from germline, CDR1 is SGHDN and CDR2 is FVKESK. As DNA, the CDR3 is TGTGCCAGCAGCCAGATAGGGTTCCAAGAGACCCAGTACTTC. This encodes CASSQIGFQETQYF.

In nucleotides, the CDR3 is TGTGCCAGCAGTTTATGGGCAGCACTTACCGGGGAGCTGTTTTTT. It is translated as CASSLWAALTGELFF. The V gene is TRBV27, the J gene TRBJ2-2; no reliable D call. The CDR3 covers 15 residues. Trimming left V 1 base short and J 5 bases short, with 11 bases between. The germline CDR1 and CDR2 sequences are MNHEY and SMNVEV (reference sequence).

A single count supports this clone. The chain is built from TRBV7-9 and TRBJ2-1; TRBD2 matches at 11 bases. Germline trimming cut 5 bases from V and 2 bases from J; bases unmatched to any gene: 11. Germline CDR1 and CDR2: SEHNR and FQNEAQ (reference sequence). The CDR3 extends over 18 amino acids. The CDR3 reads CASSPGSASGRPYNEQFF. The CDR3 DNA reads as TGTGCCAGCAGCCCCGGGAGCGCTAGCGGGAGGCCCTACAATGAGCAGTTCTTC.